Presented here are 17 T cell receptor beta chains from one specimen sequenced in a study of radiotherapy plus CTLA-4 blockade in lung cancer. The assay was immunoSEQ multiplex PCR, and TCRdb's table has in-frame clones only and misses some. The sample lists more than 75,000 clones, around 80% occurring once. Material: peripheral blood, obtained from a patient treated with radiotherapy plus ipilimumab. These receptors came from a human donor with non-small cell lung cancer that progressed on radiotherapy plus ipilimumab.

This rearrangement joins TRBV15 to TRBJ1-2; possibly TRBD1 for D (5 bases). The CDR3 contains 14 residues. V dropped 4 bases and J dropped 7 bases, with 16 bases sitting between them. Germline CDR1 is LNHNV and CDR2 is YYDKDF (reference sequence). Here the CDR3 DNA reads TGTGCCACCAGCACAAGGACATCTGGAGTTGGCTACACCTTC. Translation gives CATSTRTSGVGYTF.

The chain has TRBV5-1 and TRBJ2-1; 10 nucleotides agree with TRBD2. J was trimmed by 5 bases and V by 0 bases; bases with no gene match: 2. CDR3 length equals 15 residues. CDR1 is SGHRS and CDR2 is YFSETQ in the germline V gene. Here the CDR3 reads CASSLVGTSDNEQFF. The CDR3 DNA reads TGCGCCAGCAGCTTGGTTGGGACTAGCGACAATGAGCAGTTCTTC.

This clone came up once. V is TRBV5-1 and J is TRBJ1-2; TRBD1 might be the D (6 bases). Trimming took off 0 bases at V and 6 bases at J, with 12 bases between the two ends. Germline lookup yields CDR1 SGHRS and CDR2 YFSETQ. The CDR3 covers 14 residues. CDR3 amino acids: CASSLDGTSDGYTF. The CDR3 DNA sequence: TGCGCCAGCAGCTTGGATGGGACATCTGATGGCTACACCTTC.

This chain connects TRBV6-6 to TRBJ2-1; TRBD2 aligns across 10 bases. The junction had 9 bases not matched to a gene; V was cut back by 7 bases and J by 6 bases. The CDR3 contains 15 residues. Germline V gene sequence: CDR1 MNHNY, CDR2 SVGAGI (reference sequence). The CDR3 sequence is CASTQAGGPGNEQFF. The DNA of the CDR3 is TGTGCCAGCACTCAAGCGGGAGGGCCTGGCAATGAGCAGTTCTTC.

The chain employs TRBV6-5 and TRBJ2-7; D is possibly TRBD1 (5 bases). The CDR3 extends over 14 amino acids. Germline V gives CDR1 MNHEY, CDR2 SVGAGI. Trimming shortened V by 2 bases and J by 3 bases, and 11 bases separated the two germline ends. Here the CDR3 reads CASSYLGQGYEQYV. In DNA form, the CDR3 reads TGTGCCAGCAGTTACCTGGGCCAGGGCTACGAGCAGTACGTC.

This rearrangement joins TRBV6-1 to TRBJ2-3; the match to TRBD2 covers 9 bases. Germline V CDR1 and CDR2: MNHNS, SASEGT. The length of the CDR3 is 16 residues. The junction had 5 bases not matched to a gene; V was cut back by 3 bases and J by 1 base. CDR3 bases: TGTGCCAGCAGTGACCAGGCGGGAGGGGGCACAGATACGCAGTATTTT. Its protein product is CASSDQAGGGTDTQYF.

The rearrangement joins TRBV5-1 to TRBJ2-7, with 9 bases matching TRBD1. The CDR3 loop spans 13 amino acids. V trimming: 5 bases; J trimming: 3 bases; junction bases outside the gene matches: 3. CDR1 SGHRS and CDR2 YFSETQ come from the germline V gene. The CDR3 DNA reads as TGCGCCAGCAGTTCGGACAGGGGCTACGAGCAGTACTTC. Protein product: CASSSDRGYEQYF.

The rearrangement uses TRBV5-1 and TRBJ1-1; perhaps TRBD1 as D (5 bases). This CDR3 contains 13 residues. The V end was cut by 4 bases, the J end by 10 bases, with 17 bases between. CDR1 and CDR2 (germline): SGHRS, YFSETQ. The CDR3 sequence is CASSPLSGAGAFF. CDR3 coding DNA: TGCGCCAGCAGCCCGTTAAGTGGGGCTGGAGCTTTCTTT.

This clone was seen a few times. The chain carries TRBV7-8 and TRBJ2-1, with TRBD2 as a possible D gene (6 bases). Germline V gene lookup returns CDR1 SGHVS and CDR2 FQNEAQ. V lost 3 bases and J lost 1, with 10 bases in between. CDR3 length equals 15 residues. CDR3 coding DNA: TGTGCCAGCAGCTTCCGGGAGACTTCCTACAATGAGCAGTTCTTC. Translation: CASSFRETSYNEQFF.

This chain links TRBV18 with TRBJ2-2; TRBD2 agrees at 8 bases. The germline V gene has CDR1 KGHSH and CDR2 LQKENI. This CDR3 has 18 residues. The V gene end was trimmed by 6 bases and the J gene end by 4 bases; junction bases not matched to a gene: 16. CDR3 residues: CASSLLPVSGMSTGELFF. The CDR3 nucleotides are TGTGCCAGCTCCCTCCTTCCCGTTAGCGGGATGTCCACCGGGGAGCTGTTTTTT.

This rearrangement joins TRBV29-1 to TRBJ2-3; D is ambiguous. The CDR3 extends over 12 amino acids. Between the trimmed V and J ends, which lost 7 bases and 4 bases, there was a span of 12 bases. From germline, CDR1 is SQVTM and CDR2 ANQGSEA. CDR3 sequence: CSAPKAADTQYF. CDR3 nucleotides: TGCAGCGCCCCTAAGGCGGCAGATACGCAGTATTTT.

The V gene is TRBV5-1, the J gene TRBJ2-5; TRBD2 matches at 9 bases. CDR3 length: 15 amino acids. V gave up 4 bases and J gave up 4 bases; unmatched junction bases: 8. Germline loops: CDR1 SGHRS, CDR2 YFSETQ. The CDR3 sequence: CASSVGLAGVETQYF. The DNA of the CDR3 is TGCGCCAGCAGCGTAGGATTAGCGGGAGTAGAGACCCAGTACTTC.

V gene TRBV6-1 combines with J gene TRBJ2-7; D is possibly TRBD1 (6 bases). V shed 7 bases and J shed 3 bases, with 10 bases lying between them. Germline CDR1 reads MNHNS; CDR2 reads SASEGT. The CDR3 extends over 12 amino acids. The CDR3 loop is CASIKGGYEQYF. CDR3 DNA sequence: TGTGCCAGCATCAAAGGGGGCTACGAGCAGTACTTC.

The genes are TRBV7-8 and TRBJ1-1; unclear D gene. CDR3 length: 14 amino acids. Per the germline V gene, CDR1 is SGHVS and CDR2 is FQNEAQ. V was pared by 1 base and J by 1 base, with 7 bases between. Here the CDR3 reads CASSLGARNTEAFF. DNA of the CDR3: TGTGCCAGCAGCTTAGGAGCGAGGAACACTGAAGCTTTCTTT.

This clone came up a few times. This sequence joins TRBV2 and TRBJ2-2; a possible D gene is TRBD1 (5 bases). Germline V gene data show CDR1 as SNHLY and CDR2 as FYNNEI. V dropped 6 bases and J dropped 5 bases, with 13 bases sitting between them. The CDR3 has 14 residues. In DNA form, the CDR3 reads TGTGCCAGCAGGGTTGGACACTCAACCGGGGAGCTGTTTTTT. This sequence encodes CASRVGHSTGELFF.

The chain is built from TRBV28 and TRBJ2-7; 7 positions agree with TRBD1. This CDR3 contains 15 residues. V trimming: 4 bases; J trimming: 4 bases; junction bases outside the gene matches: 10. Germline loops: CDR1 MDHEN, CDR2 SYDVKM. CDR3 amino acids: CASSSSGTAFYEQYV. The DNA for the CDR3 is TGTGCCAGCAGTTCGTCCGGGACAGCATTTTACGAGCAGTACGTC.

This chain links TRBV5-1 with TRBJ1-2; TRBD1 might be the D (6 bases). The CDR3 consists of 15 residues. V was trimmed by 0 bases and J by 2 bases, leaving 11 bases between them. CDR1 SGHRS and CDR2 YFSETQ come from the germline V gene. For the CDR3, the DNA is TGCGCCAGCAGCTTGGGTACGGGGGGCAACTATGGCTACACCTTC. It codes for CASSLGTGGNYGYTF.